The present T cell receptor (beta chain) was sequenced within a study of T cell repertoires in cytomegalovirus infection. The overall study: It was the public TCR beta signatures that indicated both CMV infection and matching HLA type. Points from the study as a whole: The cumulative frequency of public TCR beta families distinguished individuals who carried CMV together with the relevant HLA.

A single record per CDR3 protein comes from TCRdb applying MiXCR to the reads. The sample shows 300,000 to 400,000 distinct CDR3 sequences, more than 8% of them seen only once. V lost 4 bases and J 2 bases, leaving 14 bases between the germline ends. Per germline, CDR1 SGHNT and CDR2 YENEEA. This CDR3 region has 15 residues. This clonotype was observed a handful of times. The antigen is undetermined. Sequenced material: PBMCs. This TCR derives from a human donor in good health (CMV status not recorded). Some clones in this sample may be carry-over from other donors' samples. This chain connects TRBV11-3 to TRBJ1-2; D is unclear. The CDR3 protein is CASSSPRTVNYGYTF. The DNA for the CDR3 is TGTGCCAGCAGCTCACCTCGGACGGTGAACTATGGCTACACCTTC.